This T cell receptor beta chain was sequenced in a study of memory CD4+ T cells and cytomegalovirus serostatus. Study details: Of the healthy Belgian adults, eight or nine were CMV seropositive and 20 to 25 seronegative. Overall study results and limits: The CMV-associated TCR signature appears largely within the CD4+ memory repertoire.

The germline V gene has CDR1 MGHRA and CDR2 YSYEKL. The germline V and J ends were trimmed by 0 bases and 7 bases, with 15 bases remaining between them. The CDR3 covers 16 residues. With respect to this clone: Its target is unknown.

The sort gate was single viable CD3+CD4+CD8-CD45RO+ cells for memory CD4+ T cells. Donors' CMV status reflects serum IgG against pp150, pp28, p38, p52. As handled by the study authors: After removing out-of-frame reads, over 2 million distinct TCRbeta sequences remained. Some clones are missing from TCRdb's copy, which holds only in-frame ones; the method was immunoSEQ multiplex PCR. V, J and clone size derive from that table, while D and trimming were established from the DNA sequence. The sample has 50,000 to 70,000 clones, less than 80% seen once. V usage is TRBV4-1 and J usage is TRBJ1-4; possibly TRBD1 for D (6 bases). Sequenced sample: memory CD4+ T cells from blood. The sequence was obtained from an adult in good health and CMV-seronegative. The CDR3 loop reads CASSQDFGTLFEKLFF. Written as DNA, the CDR3 is TGCGCCAGCAGCCAAGATTTTGGGACATTATTTGAAAAACTGTTTTTT.